The 11 T cell receptor beta chains below all came from one sample that was sequenced in a study of blood T cell repertoires in COVID-19. Sequencing was performed with immunoSEQ multiplex PCR; in TCRdb, only in-frame clones are kept and a portion is missing. The table has roughly 74,000 clones, 70% to 90% seen once. Source material: peripheral blood. The origin of the receptors is an elderly woman with active or convalescent COVID-19.

The chain links TRBV30 to TRBJ2-7; D gene uncertain. The germline V and J ends were trimmed by 3 bases and 6 bases, with 15 bases remaining between them. Germline CDR1 is GTSNPN and CDR2 is SVGIG (reference sequence). The CDR3 has 13 amino acids. The CDR3 DNA follows: TGTGCCTGGAGCGCCTACGAACCATTCGAGCAGTACTTC. Translating gives CAWSAYEPFEQYF.

V usage is TRBV7-2 and J usage is TRBJ2-3; 12 nucleotides agree with TRBD2. In germline, CDR1 is SGHTA, CDR2 FQGNSA. V was clipped by 5 bases and J by 5 bases; unmatched bases: 14. The CDR3 loop spans 18 amino acids. CDR3 coding DNA: TGTGCCAGCAGCCCCGCGGGGCTAGCGGGGGGGCTGGTAGATACGCAGTATTTT. This gives the protein CASSPAGLAGGLVDTQYF.

CDR3 sequence: CASRGQASSGNTIYF. The CDR3 DNA reads as TGTGCCAGCAGGGGACAGGCCAGCTCTGGAAACACCATATATTTT. The chain links TRBV6-5 to TRBJ1-3; 8 positions match TRBD1. The CDR3 sequence is 15 residues long. V lost 6 bases and J lost 0; bases outside the gene matches: 4. The germline V gene encodes CDR1 MNHEY and CDR2 SVGAGI.

The chain combines TRBV4-2 with TRBJ2-3, with 10 bases matching TRBD2. J lost 3 bases, V lost 0 bases, and 9 bases had no gene match. This CDR3 contains 18 residues. Germline values: CDR1 LGHNA, CDR2 YNFKEQ. The chain's CDR3 is CASSQDSLAGVGTDTQYF. CDR3 sequence (DNA): TGTGCCAGCAGCCAAGACTCCCTAGCGGGAGTTGGTACAGATACGCAGTATTTT.

The V gene is TRBV7-2, the J gene TRBJ2-1; a possible D gene is TRBD2 (6 bases). The germline gives CDR1 SGHTA, CDR2 FQGNSA. This CDR3 has 15 residues. Deletions cut 5 bases from V and 2 bases from J, with 13 bases between. CDR3 in amino acids: CASSRVPGAYNEQFF. The CDR3 region has the DNA TGTGCCAGCAGCCGGGTCCCGGGGGCCTACAATGAGCAGTTCTTC.

J is TRBJ2-1 and V is TRBV9; TRBD2 matches at 8 bases. CDR1 and CDR2 from the germline V gene are SGDLS and YYNGEE. This CDR3 comprises 14 residues. The trim removed 6 bases at V and 0 bases at J, leaving 2 bases unmatched. This CDR3 is CASNREGSYNEQFF. As DNA, the CDR3 is TGTGCCAGCAACCGGGAGGGCTCCTACAATGAGCAGTTCTTC.

The rearrangement links TRBV9 to TRBJ1-2; possibly TRBD1 for D (5 bases). The ends were cut back, 0 bases at V and 0 bases at J, with 6 bases in the middle. This CDR3 contains 14 residues. CDR1 and CDR2 from the germline V gene are SGDLS and YYNGEE. CDR3 loop: CASSVGGTNYGYTF. The CDR3 DNA sequence: TGTGCCAGCAGCGTAGGGGGCACTAACTATGGCTACACCTTC.

Here the CDR3 DNA reads TGTGCCAGCAGCCCTCACTCGGTAGCGGGGACAGATACGCAGTATTTT. Protein: CASSPHSVAGTDTQYF. This chain joins TRBV3-1 (or the pseudogene TRBV3-2) and TRBJ2-3, with 8 bases that match TRBD2. CDR3 length: 16 residues. From germline, CDR1 is LGHDT and CDR2 YNNKEL (reference sequence). V shed 4 bases, J shed 3 bases, and the junction held 9 bases outside the gene matches.

This clone was seen only once. The chain carries TRBV5-1 and TRBJ1-6, with a tentative D call TRBD1 (5 bases). Germline V gives CDR1 SGHRS, CDR2 YFSETQ. The germline V and J ends were trimmed by 0 bases and 6 bases, with 10 bases remaining between them. The length of the CDR3 is 15 residues. This CDR3 reads CASSLAGRANSPLHF. CDR3 nucleotides: TGCGCCAGCAGCTTGGCCGGCAGGGCTAATTCACCCCTCCACTTT.

This chain joins TRBV5-1 and TRBJ2-5; TRBD1 agrees at 11 bases. Trimming removed 7 bases from V and 3 bases from J; junction bases left unmatched: 23. Germline V gene data show CDR1 as SGHRS and CDR2 as YFSETQ. This CDR3 has 20 residues. The CDR3, as DNA: TGCGCCAGCGCGCGATCCCCGGACAGGGGGCTTTTGACGGGGGAAGAGACCCAGTACTTC. Amino acid sequence: CASARSPDRGLLTGEETQYF.

This chain joins TRBV5-1 and TRBJ1-5; TRBD1 agrees at 11 bases. Trimming took 3 bases from V and 5 from J; bases not matched to a gene: 1. The germline V gene encodes CDR1 SGHRS and CDR2 YFSETQ. This CDR3 spans 14 amino acids. CDR3 in DNA: TGCGCCAGCAGCTGGACAGGGGGCTATCAGCCCCAGCATTTT. This sequence encodes CASSWTGGYQPQHF.